Listed here are 11 T cell receptor beta chains from one sample, sequenced in a study of OX40 agonist ivuxolimab in advanced cancers. Assay used: immunoSEQ multiplex PCR; TCRdb lists only in-frame clones, some missing. The sample holds some 22,000 clones, approximately 77% seen once. The source material was CD4+ or CD8+ T cells sorted from blood, sampled in a trial of the OX40 agonist ivuxolimab. These receptors were taken from an adult with an advanced solid tumor such as melanoma, head and neck, liver or kidney cancer.

The count of this clone is one. CDR3 sequence reads: CASSFQGAGNTIYF. For the CDR3, the DNA is TGTGCCAGCAGCTTCCAGGGGGCTGGAAACACCATATATTTT. The genes are TRBV7-9 and TRBJ1-3; 7 bases are a match to TRBD1. Germline trimming cut 3 bases from V and 2 bases from J; bases unmatched to any gene: 1. This CDR3 has 14 residues. The germline CDR1 and CDR2 sequences are SEHNR and FQNEAQ (reference sequence).

The chain has TRBV7-3 and TRBJ1-1, with D tentatively TRBD1 (5 bases). Looked up from germline, CDR1 is SGHTA and CDR2 is FQGTGA. The CDR3 has 13 amino acids. The V and J ends lost 2 bases and 7 bases respectively, with 11 bases between them. Here the CDR3 DNA reads TGTGCCAGCAGCTTAGGGACCGAGGGTGAAGCTTTCTTT. It yields the protein CASSLGTEGEAFF.

The rearrangement joins TRBV4-1 to TRBJ1-6; 8 bases map to TRBD1. The CDR3 spans 16 residues. V was clipped by 1 base and J by 8 bases; unmatched bases: 7. CDR1 and CDR2 from the germline V gene are MGHRA and YSYEKL. The CDR3 loop is CASSQARGPFDSPLHF. The CDR3, as DNA: TGCGCCAGCAGCCAAGCCAGGGGGCCGTTCGATTCACCCCTCCACTTT.

This clone is judged medium-sized. The rearrangement links TRBV18 to TRBJ2-7; D uncertain. V was pared by 3 bases and J by 0 bases, with 9 bases between. The germline V gene encodes CDR1 KGHSH and CDR2 LQKENI. CDR3 size: 14 residues. The CDR3: CASSPDWTSYEQYF. For the CDR3, the DNA is TGTGCCAGCTCACCTGACTGGACCTCCTACGAGCAGTACTTC.

V usage is TRBV2 and J usage is TRBJ2-1; 11 positions agree with TRBD2. Germline loops: CDR1 SNHLY, CDR2 FYNNEI. J lost 5 bases, V lost 5 bases, and 8 bases had no gene match. This CDR3 comprises 16 residues. Here the CDR3 reads CASSSTSGSKDNEQFF. CDR3 bases: TGTGCCAGCAGTAGTACTAGCGGGAGTAAGGACAATGAGCAGTTCTTC.

The chain employs TRBV6-6 and TRBJ1-6, with TRBD1 matching 7 bases. From germline, CDR1 is MNHNY and CDR2 SVGAGI (reference sequence). CDR3 length: 14 residues. With V trimmed by 4 bases and J by 9 bases, 6 bases remained unmatched. The CDR3 DNA sequence: TGTGCCAGCAGTTTACAGGGGAGCGCTTCACCCCTCCACTTT. It is translated as CASSLQGSASPLHF.

This clone was detected a few times. J is TRBJ2-2 and V is TRBV19; D ambiguous. The CDR3 loop spans 11 amino acids. V was shortened by 6 bases and J by 3 bases, with 2 bases between the two germline ends. Per germline, CDR1 LNHDA and CDR2 SQIVND (reference sequence). The CDR3 nucleotides read TGTGCCAGTAGGGACACCGGGGAGCTGTTTTTT. Protein sequence: CASRDTGELFF.

The V gene is TRBV6-5, the J gene TRBJ2-2, with D uncertain. The CDR3 spans 15 residues. Trimming cost V 0 bases and J 2 bases, with 7 bases left between them. The germline CDR1 and CDR2 sequences are MNHEY and SVGAGI. The CDR3: CASSYSYTNTGELFF. The CDR3 coding sequence is TGTGCCAGCAGTTACTCGTACACTAACACCGGGGAGCTGTTTTTT.

The CDR3 sequence is CASSLSTGVGYGYTF. The DNA for the CDR3 is TGTGCCAGCAGCTTATCCACAGGGGTCGGCTATGGCTACACCTTC. The V call is TRBV7-2, the J call TRBJ1-2; 7 bases line up with TRBD1. Germline CDR1 SGHTA, CDR2 FQGNSA. The CDR3 loop spans 15 amino acids. V dropped 2 bases and J dropped 4; count of bases not matched to a gene: 7.

This chain connects TRBV6-1 to TRBJ2-7; tentatively, D is TRBD2 (5 bases). This CDR3 is 13 amino acids long. The V end lost 7 bases, the J end lost 6 bases, and 16 bases lay between the germline ends. The V gene's germline CDR1 is MNHNS and CDR2 SASEGT. This chain's CDR3 is CASTESGLGEQYF. As DNA, the CDR3 is TGTGCCAGCACCGAGTCGGGGTTGGGCGAGCAGTACTTC.

Only one count was recorded for this clone. Here the CDR3 DNA reads TGTGCCAGCAGTGTGAGGGGGGATGCTGGCTACACCTTC. This sequence encodes CASSVRGDAGYTF. The chain is built from TRBV2 and TRBJ1-2, with D perhaps matching TRBD1 (6 bases). The CDR3 runs 13 residues. Trimming removed 4 bases from V and 7 bases from J, with 13 bases in between. CDR1 and CDR2 from the germline V gene are SNHLY and FYNNEI.